The clone carrying this T cell receptor beta chain was picked up a small number of times. Its antigen is not known. The data were taken from a study of CD8+CD57+ T cells in acquired aplastic anemia. Overall study: Across the sorted CD4+ and CD8+ cells, DNA amounts averaged roughly 3.5 ug. Healthy donors yielded around 11 million CD4+ cell reads on average.

General study findings and limits: Patients and controls shared under 35 CD8+ CDR3 sequences, highly expressed in patients.

CDR3 and TCR beta VDJ profiling relied on genomic DNA as the template. TCRdb reprocessed the reads via MiXCR and lists one record per CDR3 protein. The data contain fewer than 250,000 distinct CDR3 sequences, around half of them singletons. The clonotype comes from a human donor in good health, serving as a control. Material for sequencing was sorted CD4+, CD8+, or CD8+CD57+ T cells (not recorded which) from PBMCs.

CDR3 nucleotides: TGTGCCAGCTCACGGGTCTCAGGGGGACTAGGCACTGAAGCTTTCTTT. Protein: CASSRVSGGLGTEAFF. V and J are TRBV18 and TRBJ1-1, with 7 bases aligning to TRBD1. V was clipped by 4 bases and J by 4 bases; unmatched bases: 12. Germline-derived CDR1 and CDR2 are KGHSH and LQKENI. This CDR3 has 16 amino acids.